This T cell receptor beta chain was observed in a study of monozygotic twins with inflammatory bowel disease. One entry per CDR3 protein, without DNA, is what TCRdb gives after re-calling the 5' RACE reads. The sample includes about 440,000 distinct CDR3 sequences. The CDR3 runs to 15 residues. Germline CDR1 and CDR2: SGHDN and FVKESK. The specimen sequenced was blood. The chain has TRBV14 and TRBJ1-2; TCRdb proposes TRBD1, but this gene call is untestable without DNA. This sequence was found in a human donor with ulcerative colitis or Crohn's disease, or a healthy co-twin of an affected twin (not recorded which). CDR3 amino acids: CASSLPGTALSGYTF. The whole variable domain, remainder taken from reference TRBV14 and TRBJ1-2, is EAGVTQFPSHSVIEKGQTVTLRCDPISGHDNLYWYRRVMGKEIKFLLHFVKESKQDESGMPNNRFLAERTGGTYSTLKVQPAELEDSGVYFCASSLPGTALSGYTFGSGTRLTVV.